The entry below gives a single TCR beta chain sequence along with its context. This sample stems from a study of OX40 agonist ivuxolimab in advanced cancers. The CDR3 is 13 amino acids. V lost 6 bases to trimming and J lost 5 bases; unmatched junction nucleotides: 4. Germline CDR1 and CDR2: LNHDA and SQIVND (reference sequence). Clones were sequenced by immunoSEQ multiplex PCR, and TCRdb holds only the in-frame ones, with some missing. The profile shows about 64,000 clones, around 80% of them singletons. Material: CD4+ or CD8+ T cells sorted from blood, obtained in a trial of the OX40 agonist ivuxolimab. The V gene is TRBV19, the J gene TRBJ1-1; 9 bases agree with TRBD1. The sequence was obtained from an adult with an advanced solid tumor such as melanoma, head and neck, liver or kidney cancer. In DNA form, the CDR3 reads TGTGCCAGTAGCCCGACAGGGGGGACTGAAGCTTTCTTT. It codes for CASSPTGGTEAFF.